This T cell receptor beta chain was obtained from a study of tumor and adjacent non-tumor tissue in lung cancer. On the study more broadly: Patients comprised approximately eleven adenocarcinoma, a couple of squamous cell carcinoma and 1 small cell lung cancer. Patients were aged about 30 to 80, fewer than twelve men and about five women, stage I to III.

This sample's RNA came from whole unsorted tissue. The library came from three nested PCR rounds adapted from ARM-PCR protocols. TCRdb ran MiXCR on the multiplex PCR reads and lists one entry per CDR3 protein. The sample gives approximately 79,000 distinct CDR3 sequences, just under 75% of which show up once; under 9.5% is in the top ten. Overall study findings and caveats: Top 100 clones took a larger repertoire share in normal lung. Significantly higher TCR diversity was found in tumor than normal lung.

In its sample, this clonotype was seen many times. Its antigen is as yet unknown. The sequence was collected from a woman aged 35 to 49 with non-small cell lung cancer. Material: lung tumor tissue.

CDR3 DNA: TGTGCCAGCAGCCGACAGCAACCCTCCTACGAGCAGTACTTC. This translates into CASSRQQPSYEQYF. This chain uses TRBV28 with TRBJ2-7; TRBD1 is a possible D gene (5 bases). V was clipped by 6 bases and J by 0 bases, with 12 bases between them. The CDR3 has 14 amino acids. Germline V gives CDR1 MDHEN, CDR2 SYDVKM. The variable domain in full, completed from reference TRBV28 and TRBJ2-7, reads DVKVTQSSRYLVKRTGEKVFLECVQDMDHENMFWYRQDPGLGLRLIYFSYDVKMKEKGDIPEGYSVSREKKERFSLILESASTNQTSMYLCASSRQQPSYEQYFGPGTRLTVT.